A single sample is the source of the 3 T cell receptor beta chains below, sequenced in a study of metastatic and nonmetastatic thyroid tumors (TCRdb year 2020). No treatment had been received by any patient before thyroid surgery. The library was generated by PCR. The sequencer listed for this sample is Illumina HiSeq 4000. The raw public data were reprocessed by TCRdb itself: fastp quality trimming at Q25, MiXCR clonotype calling, in-frame beta chains only. The sample table holds roughly 70,000 clones, of which around 18% were seen once. The ten largest clonotypes hold around 13% of the sample. The sequencing input was blood. The source is a female donor with papillary thyroid cancer or a benign thyroid nodule (not recorded which). Some clones in this sample may be carry-over from other donors' samples.

Many counts were recorded for this clone. The chain combines TRBV3-1 with TRBJ2-1, with 14 bases identical to TRBD2. CDR3 length: 16 amino acids. Germline CDR1 and CDR2: LGHDT and YNNKEL (reference sequence). V shed 1 base and J 6 bases; nucleotides not matched to a gene: 2. The CDR3, as DNA: TGTGCCAGCAGCCAAGCCGGGACTAGCGGGAGCAATGAGCAGTTCTTC. Translated, it gives CASSQAGTSGSNEQFF.

This chain links TRBV6-1 with TRBJ1-4; D gene ambiguous. Germline CDR1 reads MNHNS; CDR2 reads SASEGT. This CDR3 is 14 amino acids long. Trimming left V 6 bases short and J 8 bases short, with 16 bases between. CDR3 protein: CASSMDSGGEKLFF. In DNA form, the CDR3 reads TGTGCCAGCAGCATGGACTCCGGTGGGGAAAAACTGTTTTTT.

The chain couples TRBV6-1 to TRBJ2-6, with D perhaps matching TRBD2 (7 bases). The CDR3 is made up of 16 amino acids. Germline V gives CDR1 MNHNS, CDR2 SASEGT. V lost 7 bases and J 0 bases, leaving 13 bases between the germline ends. The DNA of the CDR3 is TGTGCCAGCACCCTGGGAGGGGGCTCTGGGGCCAACGTCCTGACTTTC. This encodes CASTLGGGSGANVLTF.